A selection of T cell receptor beta chains follows, all from one sample in a study of cytomegalovirus exposure and HLA in healthy donors. Repertoires were generated with immunoSEQ multiplex PCR, while TCRdb's copy carries only in-frame clones and drops some. The sample includes some 240,000 clones, 83% of them seen just once. The source material was PBMCs. The receptors originated from a woman aged 18-35 years in good health and CMV-seronegative. Both conserved end residues are part of each CDR3. Fields, in order: J gene, V gene, D gene, clone size, CDR3 DNA, CDR3 protein. A D gene is named only where the DNA matches it firmly. A clone size is listed for some rows: how often the clone was seen (once, few, many), or a class if it is expanded.

TRBJ1-1 TRBV29-1 - once TGCAGCGTTGAAGTGAACACTGAAGCTTTCTTT CSVEVNTEAFF
TRBJ2-1 TRBV7-8 - - TGTGCCAGCCGACACCCCGGAGCCAATGAGCAGTTCTTC CASRHPGANEQFF
TRBJ2-1 TRBV10-3 TRBD2 - TGTGCCATCAGTGGTACTAGCGGGTTGGATGAGCAGTTCTTC CAISGTSGLDEQFF
TRBJ1-6 TRBV6-5 - - TGTGCCAGCAGTTATCCCGGTTCACCCCTCCACTTT CASSYPGSPLHF
TRBJ2-1 TRBV13 TRBD1 few TGTGCCAGCAGCGCCGGACAGGGTGGGGCCTACAATGAGCAGTTCTTC CASSAGQGGAYNEQFF
TRBJ1-1 TRBV5-1 - - TGCGCCAGCAGCCCAATCGGTGACACTGAAGCTTTCTTT CASSPIGDTEAFF
TRBJ2-5 TRBV6-1 - - TGTGCCAGCAGTGACTTATCCGGGACCGCGGCGGCCCAGTACTTC CASSDLSGTAAAQYF
TRBJ2-3 TRBV7-3 TRBD2 - TGTGCCAGCAGCTCTGGCGGACTAGCGGGCACAGATACGCAGTATTTT CASSSGGLAGTDTQYF
TRBJ1-3 TRBV2 TRBD1 - TGTGCCAGTAGCAGACAGGGTAGAAACACCATATATTTT CASSRQGRNTIYF
TRBJ2-7 TRBV4-2 TRBD1 - TGTGCCAGCAGCCAAGGGCTTGGACAGGGCTACGAGCAGTACTTC CASSQGLGQGYEQYF